A single sample is the source of the 11 T cell receptor beta chains below, sequenced in a study of T cells in localized non-small cell lung cancer. Repertoires were generated with immunoSEQ multiplex PCR, while TCRdb's copy carries only in-frame clones and drops some. The table records some 66,000 clones, 84% of them present only once. This specimen was peripheral blood, taken before any cancer treatment. These receptors all come from a female donor aged 60 or older with stage I lung adenocarcinoma.

The chain has TRBV2 and TRBJ1-2; D perhaps matches TRBD1 (5 bases). Germline CDR1 reads SNHLY; CDR2 reads FYNNEI. The CDR3 spans 13 residues. With 6 bases removed from V and 3 bases from J, the gap between germline ends came to 11 bases. As DNA, the CDR3 is TGTGCCAGCAGACCACAGGAGTACTATGGCTACACCTTC. Protein: CASRPQEYYGYTF.

V is TRBV19 and J is TRBJ2-7; 9 bases are shared with TRBD1. Germline V gene lookup returns CDR1 LNHDA and CDR2 SQIVND (reference sequence). The CDR3 extends over 14 amino acids. V lost 1 base to trimming and J lost 5 bases; unmatched junction nucleotides: 3. DNA for the CDR3: TGTGCCAGTAGTATAGCGGGGACAGGGAACGAGCAGTACTTC. Protein product: CASSIAGTGNEQYF.

J is TRBJ2-7 and V is TRBV11-3, with D hard to call. The germline CDR1 and CDR2 sequences are SGHNT and YENEEA. CDR3 length: 12 amino acids. The V gene lost 6 bases and the J gene lost 4 bases, with 10 bases spanning the gap. CDR3 sequence: CASSLSGYEQYF. Here the CDR3 DNA reads TGTGCCAGCAGTCTATCAGGTTACGAGCAGTACTTC.

The chain uses TRBV2 and TRBJ2-7; 8 bases are shared with TRBD1. With V trimmed by 6 bases and J by 5 bases, 9 bases remained unmatched. Germline CDR1 reads SNHLY; CDR2 reads FYNNEI. The CDR3 contains 14 residues. CDR3 loop: CASRRTSTGDEQYF. The CDR3 coding sequence is TGTGCCAGCAGGCGCACCTCGACAGGGGACGAGCAGTACTTC.

CDR3 coding DNA: TGTGCCAGCAGTTACAGCAGGGAAAGCTCACCCCTCCACTTT. Translated, it gives CASSYSRESSPLHF. This chain joins TRBV6-5 and TRBJ1-6; tentatively, D is TRBD1 (5 bases). CDR1 and CDR2 (germline): MNHEY, SVGAGI. V lost 2 bases and J lost 10, with 12 bases in between. This CDR3 contains 14 residues.

The chain is built from TRBV6-5 and TRBJ1-2, with TRBD1 identical over 7 bases. J was trimmed by 4 bases and V by 0 bases; bases with no gene match: 8. The CDR3 length is 16 residues. Germline V gives CDR1 MNHEY, CDR2 SVGAGI. The CDR3 sequence: CASSYSMGQLRYGYTF. The CDR3 DNA reads as TGTGCCAGCAGTTACTCGATGGGACAGCTACGCTATGGCTACACCTTC.

V is TRBV2 and J is TRBJ1-2; D unresolved. The CDR3 extends over 15 amino acids. CDR1 is SNHLY and CDR2 is FYNNEI in the germline V gene. Trimming pared 6 bases from V and 2 bases from J, leaving 16 bases between. CDR3 sequence (DNA): TGTGCCAGCAGGATAGGGCCCGCTCCAAACTATGGCTACACCTTC. It specifies CASRIGPAPNYGYTF.

This clone was seen a handful of times. The chain links TRBV10-2 to TRBJ1-6, with D possibly being TRBD1 (5 bases). The germline gives CDR1 WSHSY, CDR2 SAAADI. Deletions cut 6 bases from V and 8 bases from J, with 11 bases between. CDR3 length equals 13 residues. The CDR3 is CASRRGLDSPLHF. CDR3 nucleotides: TGCGCCAGCAGACGGGGCTTGGATTCACCCCTCCACTTT.

This chain uses TRBV9 with TRBJ2-1; 10 bases are a match to TRBD2. CDR3 length: 16 residues. V shed 4 bases, J shed 8 bases, and the junction held 12 bases outside the gene matches. CDR1 is SGDLS and CDR2 is YYNGEE in the germline V gene. DNA of the CDR3: TGTGCCAGCAGCTTTAGACTAGCGGGTAATTACGATGAGCAGTTCTTC. Translating gives CASSFRLAGNYDEQFF.

V usage is TRBV4-2 and J usage is TRBJ1-2; the D is unclear. V lost 1 base and J lost 7, with 16 bases in between. Germline lookup yields CDR1 LGHNA and CDR2 YNFKEQ. The CDR3 has 15 amino acids. CDR3 nucleotide sequence: TGTGCCAGCAGCCAAGGGGCGTCGGAAGTCCGTGGCTACACCTTC. Protein: CASSQGASEVRGYTF.

This clone was recorded a few times. The chain is built from TRBV6-5 and TRBJ1-5; 8 positions agree with TRBD1. Germline V gives CDR1 MNHEY, CDR2 SVGAGI. The CDR3 totals 15 residues. The ends lost 0 bases at V and 2 bases at J; junction bases unmatched: 0. The DNA for the CDR3 is TGTGCCAGCAGTTACTCGACAGGGGGCAATCAGCCCCAGCATTTT. It specifies CASSYSTGGNQPQHF.